A single TCR beta chain is shown here with its context. Antigen unknown. Donors counted as nominally healthy when sampled, yet unrecorded immune exposures were likely. The sample is drawn from a study of cytomegalovirus exposure and HLA in healthy donors. Study-wide points: Later genetic work tied a missense DCLRE1C variant to beta-chain V and J trimming. Later examination showed HLA-associated TCR beta chains had greater clonal expansion than equally common others.

The PCR ran on 60 Vbeta and 13 Jbeta primers. Clones were read by immunoSEQ multiplex PCR, and TCRdb kept only the in-frame ones, dropping some. The profile shows about 220,000 clones, around 76% of them singletons. The sequence was collected from a man younger than 30 in good health and CMV-seronegative. Sequencing used PBMCs.

The CDR3 loop is CASSPSETVLQNTQYF. CDR3 DNA: TGCGCCAGCAGTCCAAGCGAGACTGTACTACAAAATACGCAGTATTTT. V is TRBV4-1 and J is TRBJ2-3; D ambiguous. In germline, CDR1 is MGHRA, CDR2 YSYEKL. V was pared by 6 bases and J by 7 bases, with 23 bases between. The CDR3 has 16 residues.